This is a list of T cell receptor beta chains from one sample in a study of Ad26.COV2.S vaccination and SARS-CoV-2 variants. The method was immunoSEQ multiplex PCR; TCRdb's version includes in-frame clones alone and lacks a portion of them. This table has hundreds of thousands of clones, about 88% appearing once. The sequences come from peripheral blood, collected in a trial of Ad26.COV2.S vaccine versus placebo. Every receptor here comes from a person aged 18-65 years who received the Ad26.COV2.S COVID-19 vaccine or a placebo. Each CDR3 is given with its conserved first and last residue. Each record gives: clone size, J gene, D gene, V gene, CDR3 DNA, CDR3 protein. The D gene is left open where the match is weak. A clone size is listed for some rows: how often the clone was seen (once, few, many), or a class if it is expanded.

size: few; J: TRBJ1-1; D: -; V: TRBV28; DNA: TGTGCCAGCAGTCCTACGCGGGACAAACTTGAAGCTTTCTTT; CDR3: CASSPTRDKLEAFF
size: -; J: TRBJ1-1; D: -; V: TRBV27; DNA: TGTGCCAGCAGTTTATCGGCAGGACTAATGAACACTGAAGCTTTCTTT; CDR3: CASSLSAGLMNTEAFF
size: -; J: TRBJ1-3; D: -; V: TRBV30; DNA: TGTGCCTGGGCAGGGGCACCCTCTGGAAACACCATATATTTT; CDR3: CAWAGAPSGNTIYF
size: -; J: TRBJ1-3; D: -; V: TRBV3-1/TRBV3-2; DNA: TGTGCCAGCGGGGAGGGGCTGGGAAACACCATATATTTT; CDR3: CASGEGLGNTIYF
size: -; J: TRBJ2-2; D: TRBD1; V: TRBV2; DNA: TGTGCCAGCAGACAGGACAGGTCGATCCGGGAGCTGTTTTTT; CDR3: CASRQDRSIRELFF
size: -; J: TRBJ1-5; D: TRBD1; V: TRBV6-4; DNA: TGTGCCAGCAGCCCGGGACAGGGTCGTAATCAGCCCCAGCATTTT; CDR3: CASSPGQGRNQPQHF
size: -; J: TRBJ2-1; D: TRBD2; V: TRBV9; DNA: TGTGCCAGCGGGATGACTAGCGGGAGGAATGAGCAGTTCTTC; CDR3: CASGMTSGRNEQFF
size: -; J: TRBJ1-5; D: TRBD1; V: TRBV12-3/TRBV12-4; DNA: TGTGCCAGCAGTGGACAGGACTTCCAGCCCCAGCATTTT; CDR3: CASSGQDFQPQHF
size: -; J: TRBJ2-3; D: -; V: TRBV19; DNA: TGTGCCAGTAGTATAGAGAGGGGGGATACGCAGTATTTT; CDR3: CASSIERGDTQYF
size: -; J: TRBJ2-7; D: -; V: TRBV4-3; DNA: TGCGCCAGCAGCCAAGATCCCAGCGGAAGCTCCTACGAGCAGTACTTC; CDR3: CASSQDPSGSSYEQYF
size: -; J: TRBJ1-3; D: TRBD1; V: TRBV28; DNA: TGTGCCAGCAGGGGACAGGGAACTGGAAACACCATATATTTT; CDR3: CASRGQGTGNTIYF
size: -; J: TRBJ1-2; D: -; V: TRBV6-5; DNA: TGTGCCAGCAGTTACTCTAGGGGATCTTACTATGGCTACACCTTC; CDR3: CASSYSRGSYYGYTF
size: -; J: TRBJ1-2; D: -; V: TRBV28; DNA: TGTGCCAGCAGTTGGGGAATCGGACTTGGCTATGGCTACACCTTC; CDR3: CASSWGIGLGYGYTF
size: -; J: TRBJ1-5; D: -; V: TRBV5-4; DNA: TGTGCCAGCAGCTTGGCCATCAATCAGCCCCAGCATTTT; CDR3: CASSLAINQPQHF